These 27 T cell receptor beta chains share one sample of origin, sequenced in a study of OX40 agonist ivuxolimab in advanced cancers. The protocol was immunoSEQ multiplex PCR, while the TCRdb copy is restricted to in-frame clones and leaves out a portion. The sample holds about 63,000 clones, about four fifths seen once. The sequencing used CD4+ or CD8+ T cells sorted from blood, collected in a trial of the OX40 agonist ivuxolimab. The receptors originated from an adult with an advanced solid tumor such as melanoma, head and neck, liver or kidney cancer.

This clone was counted a single time. The rearrangement uses TRBV6-6 and TRBJ1-6; D is possibly TRBD1 (6 bases). The germline gives CDR1 MNHNY, CDR2 SVGAGI (reference sequence). V lost 11 bases to trimming and J lost 13 bases, with 9 bases between them. The CDR3 is 9 residues long. The CDR3 region is CAVGAPLHF. In DNA form, the CDR3 reads TGTGCCGTGGGGGCGCCCCTCCACTTT.

This clone has more than one count but fewer than ten. V is TRBV5-1 and J is TRBJ2-3, with D perhaps assigned TRBD1 or TRBD2 (5 bases each). V was pared by 0 bases and J by 6 bases, with 11 bases between. The CDR3 is 14 amino acids. Germline-derived CDR1 and CDR2 are SGHRS and YFSETQ. CDR3 in DNA: TGCGCCAGCAGCTTGGGGGGGACCCGGGATACGCAGTATTTT. Its protein is CASSLGGTRDTQYF. The whole variable domain, remainder taken from reference TRBV5-1 and TRBJ2-3, is KAGVTQTPRYLIKTRGQQVTLSCSPISGHRSVSWYQQTPGQGLQFLFEYFSETQRNKGNFPGRFSGRQFSNSRSEMNVSTLELGDSALYLCASSLGGTRDTQYFGPGTRLTVL.

J is TRBJ1-1 and V is TRBV29-1, with 10 positions matching TRBD1. The CDR3 loop spans 13 amino acids. CDR1 is SQVTM, CDR2 ANQGSEA, per germline. V lost 6 bases and J lost 2; bases outside the gene matches: 3. CDR3 sequence reads: CSVRDRGNTEAFF. As DNA, the CDR3 is TGCAGCGTCCGGGACAGGGGTAACACTGAAGCTTTCTTT.

The J gene is TRBJ2-7, the V gene TRBV5-4; 13 bases line up with TRBD2. Looked up from germline, CDR1 is SGHNT and CDR2 is YYREEE (reference sequence). V gave up 4 bases and J gave up 10 bases; unmatched junction bases: 5. The CDR3 contains 13 residues. Here the CDR3 DNA reads TGTGCCAGCAGCATGACTAGCGGGGGGCATCAGTACTTC. Residues: CASSMTSGGHQYF.

The chain couples TRBV7-8 to TRBJ1-2; D unclear. This CDR3 is built from 15 residues. Between the trimmed V and J ends, which lost 0 bases and 1 base, there was a span of 9 bases. Germline CDR1 and CDR2: SGHVS and FQNEAQ. As DNA, the CDR3 is TGTGCCAGCAGCTTAGCGGGAATAAGTAACTATGGCTACACCTTC. It translates to CASSLAGISNYGYTF.

As to this clone: Other DNA sequences from this sample encode an identical CDR3 as well. The chain uses TRBV6-6 and TRBJ1-2, with 10 bases fitting TRBD1. V dropped 6 bases and J dropped 7; count of bases not matched to a gene: 5. The CDR3 loop spans 13 amino acids. Germline lookup yields CDR1 MNHNY and CDR2 SVGAGI (reference sequence). The CDR3 coding sequence is TGTGCCAGCAGCCAGACAGGGGGCTCTGGCTACACCTTC. It translates to CASSQTGGSGYTF.

V gene TRBV19 combines with J gene TRBJ1-2; TRBD1 matches at 8 bases. Germline CDR1 reads LNHDA; CDR2 reads SQIVND (reference sequence). The ends lost 4 bases at V and 2 bases at J; junction bases unmatched: 3. CDR3 length: 14 residues. The CDR3 DNA is TGTGCCAGTAGTACAGGGGGCGCAAACTATGGCTACACCTTC. Translation gives CASSTGGANYGYTF. The whole variable domain, remainder taken from reference TRBV19 and TRBJ1-2, is DGGITQSPKYLFRKEGQNVTLSCEQNLNHDAMYWYRQDPGQGLRLIYYSQIVNDFQKGDIAEGYSVSREKKESFPLTVTSAQKNPTAFYLCASSTGGANYGYTFGSGTRLTVV.

This clone appeared a single time. This chain's CDR3 is CASSVGMSYEQYF. The CDR3 DNA follows: TGCGCCAGCAGCGTCGGGATGTCCTACGAGCAGTACTTC. This chain uses TRBV10-2 with TRBJ2-7, with TRBD2 as a possible D gene (5 bases). CDR1 is WSHSY, CDR2 SAAADI, per germline. V was trimmed by 6 bases and J by 1 base, leaving 10 bases between them. There are 13 residues in the CDR3.

This chain links TRBV4-3 with TRBJ1-2; TRBD1 aligns across 8 bases. The germline V gene encodes CDR1 LGHNA and CDR2 YSLEER. The trim removed 0 bases at V and 3 bases at J, leaving 6 bases unmatched. The CDR3 extends over 16 amino acids. The CDR3 is CASSQDSDRGYYGYTF. DNA of the CDR3: TGCGCCAGCAGCCAAGATTCCGACAGGGGCTACTATGGCTACACCTTC.

This chain links TRBV18 with TRBJ1-5; TRBD1 is a possible D gene (5 bases). Per the germline V gene, CDR1 is KGHSH and CDR2 is LQKENI. This CDR3 is built from 13 residues. Trimming shortened V by 5 bases and J by 5 bases, and 10 bases separated the two germline ends. DNA of the CDR3: TGTGCCAGCTCAGGGGTAGGGGATCAGCCCCAGCATTTT. As protein: CASSGVGDQPQHF.

The rearrangement joins TRBV19 to TRBJ2-7; 11 nucleotides agree with TRBD2. Trimming cost V 5 bases and J 9 bases; bases outside gene matches: 12. The germline V gene has CDR1 LNHDA and CDR2 SQIVND (reference sequence). The CDR3 totals 15 residues. Written as DNA, the CDR3 is TGTGCCAGTAGTGGCCTAGCGGGGGGACTGAGCGTGCAGTACTTC. This codes for CASSGLAGGLSVQYF.

The CDR3 DNA is TGCAGTGCTAATCTAGTAGAGACCCAGTACTTC. This encodes CSANLVETQYF. The chain employs TRBV20-1 and TRBJ2-5; no firm D call. The CDR3 runs 11 residues. The germline gives CDR1 DFQATT, CDR2 SNEGSKA (reference sequence). Trimming removed 4 bases from V and 4 bases from J, with 7 bases in between.

The genes are TRBV4-1 and TRBJ1-6, with 9 bases identical to TRBD1. The CDR3 length is 14 residues. After removal of 4 bases from V and 9 bases from J, the junction contained 4 bases not matched to a gene. Germline CDR1 reads MGHRA; CDR2 reads YSYEKL. CDR3 nucleotide sequence: TGCGCCAGCAGCCGACTGGGACAGGGTTCACCCCTCCACTTT. Its translation is CASSRLGQGSPLHF.

The chain carries TRBV19 and TRBJ1-6; tentatively, D is TRBD1 (5 bases). From germline, CDR1 is LNHDA and CDR2 SQIVND (reference sequence). This CDR3 spans 16 amino acids. V was clipped by 0 bases and J by 7 bases, with 13 bases between them. The CDR3 region is CASSIEPGGVNSPLHF. The DNA for the CDR3 is TGTGCCAGTAGTATAGAGCCTGGGGGTGTGAATTCACCCCTCCACTTT.

The CDR3 sequence is CASSPSVGTDTQYF. CDR3 nucleotide sequence: TGTGCCAGCAGCCCATCCGTAGGAACAGATACGCAGTATTTT. The J gene is TRBJ2-3, the V gene TRBV7-9; D not certain. The germline gives CDR1 SEHNR, CDR2 FQNEAQ (reference sequence). Trimming took off 5 bases at V and 3 bases at J, with 12 bases between the two ends. The CDR3 has 14 amino acids.

The chain uses TRBV7-2 and TRBJ1-3; possible D gene TRBD1, 5 bases. The V gene's germline CDR1 is SGHTA and CDR2 FQGNSA. CDR3 size: 14 residues. Trimming removed 4 bases at V and 0 bases at J, with 7 bases between. The CDR3 reads CASSYDSSGNTIYF. The DNA of the CDR3 is TGTGCCAGCAGCTACGACAGCTCTGGAAACACCATATATTTT.

The chain links TRBV6-1 to TRBJ2-7, with TRBD2 matching 8 bases. Germline V gene lookup returns CDR1 MNHNS and CDR2 SASEGT. Trimming at V came to 5 bases and at J to 6 bases, leaving 9 bases not matched to a gene. The CDR3 is 14 residues long. CDR3 nucleotides: TGTGCCAGCAGTTTTTGGACCCGGGAGGGCGAGCAGTACTTC. It codes for CASSFWTREGEQYF.

The V and J genes are TRBV11-2 and TRBJ2-1; the match to TRBD2 covers 12 bases. Germline CDR1 and CDR2: SGHAT and FQNNGV. This CDR3 spans 17 amino acids. Trimming cost V 5 bases and J 2 bases; bases outside gene matches: 7. In DNA, the CDR3 is TGTGCCAGCAGCCAAGGGGCTAGCGGGGGGGCCTACAATGAGCAGTTCTTC. Translation gives CASSQGASGGAYNEQFF. Looking up the rest from reference TRBV11-2 and TRBJ2-1 gives the full variable domain: EAGVAQSPRYKIIEKRQSVAFWCNPISGHATLYWYQQILGQGPKLLIQFQNNGVVDDSQLPKDRFSAERLKGVDSTLKIQPAKLEDSAVYLCASSQGASGGAYNEQFFGPGTRLTVL.

The chain is built from TRBV5-4 and TRBJ2-5, with 12 bases aligning to TRBD2. The trim removed 3 bases at V and 5 bases at J, leaving 8 bases unmatched. Germline V lookup: CDR1 SGHNT, CDR2 YYREEE (reference sequence). The CDR3 consists of 16 residues. CDR3: CASSSPSGGAGETQYF. For the CDR3, the DNA is TGTGCCAGCAGCTCCCCTAGCGGGGGGGCCGGGGAGACCCAGTACTTC. Complete variable domain (other parts from reference TRBV5-4 and TRBJ2-5): ETGVTQSPTHLIKTRGQQVTLRCSSQSGHNTVSWYQQALGQGPQFIFQYYREEENGRGNFPPRFSGLQFPNYSSELNVNALELDDSALYLCASSSPSGGAGETQYFGPGTRLLVL.

This clone showed up just once. The rearrangement uses TRBV6-5 and TRBJ1-5; tentatively, D is TRBD1 (5 bases). Trimming took 5 bases from V and 4 from J, leaving 12 bases between them. The germline V gene encodes CDR1 MNHEY and CDR2 SVGAGI. The CDR3 extends over 14 amino acids. The CDR3 is CASSKQGLNQPQHF. For the CDR3, the DNA is TGTGCCAGCAGTAAGCAGGGTCTTAATCAGCCCCAGCATTTT.

As DNA, the CDR3 is TGTGCCAGCTCACTCCAGGCGGGGCCCTACAATGAGCAGTTCTTC. Translating gives CASSLQAGPYNEQFF. The rearrangement uses TRBV18 and TRBJ2-1; TRBD2 might be the D (6 bases). Trimming pared 4 bases from V and 2 bases from J, leaving 12 bases between. The germline gives CDR1 KGHSH, CDR2 LQKENI. The CDR3 has 15 amino acids.

The rearrangement uses TRBV6-4 and TRBJ2-2; D remains ambiguous. Germline CDR1 is MRHNA and CDR2 is SNTAGT. This CDR3 is built from 14 residues. V lost 3 bases and J lost 2, with 7 bases in between. Written as DNA, the CDR3 is TGTGCCAGCAGTGAGCGACCTAACACCGGGGAGCTGTTTTTT. Amino acids: CASSERPNTGELFF.

This clone showed up just a few times. This sequence joins TRBV19 and TRBJ1-2; 9 bases map to TRBD1. Germline CDR1 is LNHDA and CDR2 is SQIVND (reference sequence). Trimming cost V 6 bases and J 8 bases; bases outside gene matches: 10. The CDR3 has 14 residues. CDR3 region: CASSPAGTGKGYTF. In nucleotides, the CDR3 is TGTGCCAGTAGCCCGGCCGGGACAGGGAAAGGCTACACCTTC. The whole variable domain, remainder taken from reference TRBV19 and TRBJ1-2, is DGGITQSPKYLFRKEGQNVTLSCEQNLNHDAMYWYRQDPGQGLRLIYYSQIVNDFQKGDIAEGYSVSREKKESFPLTVTSAQKNPTAFYLCASSPAGTGKGYTFGSGTRLTVV.

The CDR3 region is CASRLHESYEQYF. The CDR3 nucleotides read TGTGCCAGCAGACTACATGAGTCCTACGAGCAGTACTTC. The chain combines TRBV6-5 with TRBJ2-7; D is unclear. V was shortened by 6 bases and J by 1 base, with 10 bases between the two germline ends. This CDR3 is 13 amino acids long. From germline, CDR1 is MNHEY and CDR2 SVGAGI.

This clone has only a few counts. Additional DNA sequences in this sample encode the identical CDR3. This rearrangement joins TRBV20-1 to TRBJ1-1, with D possibly TRBD1 on 5 matching bases. Germline V lookup: CDR1 DFQATT, CDR2 SNEGSKA (reference sequence). The CDR3 spans 11 residues. Between the trimmed V and J ends, which lost 1 base and 8 bases, there was a span of 8 bases. CDR3 DNA: TGCAGTGCTAGAGGAGGGACCGAAGCTTTCTTT. Protein sequence: CSARGGTEAFF.

The chain is built from TRBV28 and TRBJ1-5, with 9 bases lining up with TRBD1. The CDR3 consists of 13 residues. Germline trimming cut 5 bases from V and 7 bases from J; bases unmatched to any gene: 3. Germline CDR1 and CDR2: MDHEN and SYDVKM. CDR3 amino acids: CASSGTGRQPQHF. CDR3 DNA: TGTGCCAGCAGTGGGACAGGGAGGCAGCCCCAGCATTTT. The full variable domain, rest sourced from reference TRBV28 and TRBJ1-5, is DVKVTQSSRYLVKRTGEKVFLECVQDMDHENMFWYRQDPGLGLRLIYFSYDVKMKEKGDIPEGYSVSREKKERFSLILESASTNQTSMYLCASSGTGRQPQHFGDGTRLSIL.

This clone has only a few counts. The chain employs TRBV11-2 and TRBJ2-1; 7 bases align to TRBD2. The CDR3 covers 13 residues. J was trimmed by 9 bases and V by 1 base; bases with no gene match: 3. CDR1 is SGHAT, CDR2 FQNNGV, per germline. DNA of the CDR3: TGTGCCAGCAGCTTAGGACTAGCCGGTGAGCAGTTCTTC. It specifies CASSLGLAGEQFF.